One sample yielded the 22 T cell receptor beta chains listed below, sequenced in a study of blood T cell repertoires in COVID-19. TCRdb keeps only in-frame clones here, not all; method: immunoSEQ multiplex PCR. This table has 100,000 to 150,000 clones, 80% to 90% appearing once. Sequenced sample: peripheral blood. Source of these receptors: a woman between 65 and 79 years old with acute or convalescent COVID-19.

This chain joins TRBV30 and TRBJ2-7, with 7 bases lining up with TRBD1. CDR1 GTSNPN and CDR2 SVGIG come from the germline V gene (reference sequence). After removal of 2 bases from V and 0 bases from J, the junction contained 7 bases not matched to a gene. This CDR3 contains 15 residues. CDR3 residues: CAWSYDWDSSYEQYF. CDR3 coding DNA: TGTGCCTGGAGTTATGACTGGGACAGCTCCTACGAGCAGTACTTC.

J is TRBJ1-2 and V is TRBV11-3, with D possibly matching TRBD1 (5 bases). V was pared by 4 bases and J by 8 bases, with 14 bases between. CDR3 length: 13 residues. Germline CDR1 reads SGHNT; CDR2 reads YENEEA. This CDR3 reads CASSSGGVGGYTF. The CDR3 DNA reads TGTGCCAGCAGCTCTGGAGGGGTGGGCGGCTACACCTTC.

The V and J genes are TRBV6-1 and TRBJ1-5; D may be TRBD1 (5 bases). The CDR3 is 13 amino acids. Looked up from germline, CDR1 is MNHNS and CDR2 is SASEGT. Deletions cut 2 bases from V and 7 bases from J, with 9 bases between. CDR3 nucleotides: TGTGCCAGCAGTGAACGGGGGGACCAGCCCCAGCATTTT. This sequence encodes CASSERGDQPQHF.

This rearrangement joins TRBV27 to TRBJ1-2, with D possibly TRBD1 on 6 matching bases. CDR3 length: 18 residues. The V gene's germline CDR1 is MNHEY and CDR2 SMNVEV (reference sequence). V gave up 1 base and J gave up 2 bases, with 20 bases separating them. The CDR3 loop reads CASSLYSGGVRPNYGYTF. CDR3 DNA: TGTGCCAGCAGTTTATATTCGGGGGGCGTCCGACCCAACTATGGCTACACCTTC.

The genes are TRBV29-1 and TRBJ1-1; possibly TRBD1 for D (6 bases). This CDR3 contains 13 residues. In germline, CDR1 is SQVTM, CDR2 ANQGSEA. Trimming pared 0 bases from V and 7 bases from J, leaving 12 bases between. CDR3 loop: CSVEEGGGGEAFF. As DNA, the CDR3 is TGCAGCGTTGAAGAGGGGGGAGGGGGTGAAGCTTTCTTT.

The J gene is TRBJ1-2, the V gene TRBV2, with 7 bases identical to TRBD1. J gave up 5 bases and V 2 bases, and 2 bases lay outside the gene matches. Looked up from germline, CDR1 is SNHLY and CDR2 is FYNNEI. The CDR3 runs 13 residues. The CDR3 spells CASSEQGVYGYTF. CDR3 nucleotide sequence: TGTGCCAGCAGTGAACAGGGGGTATATGGCTACACCTTC.

The chain carries TRBV5-1 and TRBJ1-2; 7 bases align to TRBD1. Germline values: CDR1 SGHRS, CDR2 YFSETQ. This CDR3 comprises 16 residues. The junction had 8 bases not matched to a gene; V was cut back by 0 bases and J by 3 bases. Here the CDR3 DNA reads TGCGCCAGCAGCTTGGTGGGTCTCGGGACAGACTATGGCTACACCTTC. This codes for CASSLVGLGTDYGYTF.

This chain uses TRBV4-1 with TRBJ2-5, with 8 bases lining up with TRBD2. The germline V gene has CDR1 MGHRA and CDR2 YSYEKL. The ends lost 1 base at V and 2 bases at J; junction bases unmatched: 3. The CDR3 contains 15 residues. The CDR3 loop is CASSQVRGGQETQYF. The CDR3 coding sequence is TGCGCCAGCAGCCAAGTTCGGGGGGGGCAAGAGACCCAGTACTTC.

This clone was seen once. The chain recombines TRBV19 with TRBJ1-5; D not certain. Trimming removed 3 bases from V and 0 bases from J, with 12 bases in between. This CDR3 is built from 16 residues. The V gene's germline CDR1 is LNHDA and CDR2 SQIVND (reference sequence). The CDR3 region is CASSIRQYLSNQPQHF. The DNA for the CDR3 is TGTGCCAGTAGTATTCGTCAGTACCTTAGCAATCAGCCCCAGCATTTT.

J is TRBJ1-2 and V is TRBV6-5; TRBD1 might be the D (5 bases). This CDR3 contains 15 residues. The V end lost 8 bases, the J end lost 3 bases, and 19 bases lay between the germline ends. CDR1 and CDR2 from the germline V gene are MNHEY and SVGAGI. This chain's CDR3 is CASSLPSGGDYGYTF. CDR3 coding DNA: TGTGCCAGCTCACTCCCCTCCGGGGGGGACTATGGCTACACCTTC.

The genes are TRBV2 and TRBJ1-6; TRBD1 aligns across 7 bases. V lost 6 bases and J lost 7; bases outside the gene matches: 3. The germline gives CDR1 SNHLY, CDR2 FYNNEI. The CDR3 is 13 residues long. The CDR3 DNA is TGTGCCAGCAGGACAGGGTTAAATTCACCCCTCCACTTT. It is translated as CASRTGLNSPLHF.

This chain uses TRBV27 with TRBJ2-5; 9 bases are shared with TRBD1. The V segment lost 1 base and the J segment 1 base; nucleotides outside the gene matches: 16. The length of the CDR3 is 20 residues. Germline V gives CDR1 MNHEY, CDR2 SMNVEV (reference sequence). The CDR3 region has the DNA TGTGCCAGCAGTTTATGGGGGACAGGGTTACGGAGAGGGGTCCAAGAGACCCAGTACTTC. It translates to CASSLWGTGLRRGVQETQYF.

This chain links TRBV6-5 with TRBJ1-1, with 10 bases identical to TRBD1. The V and J ends lost 6 bases and 11 bases, in that order; junction bases with no gene match: 12. This CDR3 spans 14 amino acids. Germline V gives CDR1 MNHEY, CDR2 SVGAGI. CDR3 sequence reads: CASRGLPGTGVAFF. DNA of the CDR3: TGTGCCAGCAGGGGCCTGCCCGGGACAGGGGTTGCTTTCTTT.

The chain employs TRBV19 and TRBJ2-5; weak D call: TRBD1 (5 bases). V lost 1 base and J lost 0, with 9 bases in between. The CDR3 sequence is 15 residues long. Germline loops: CDR1 LNHDA, CDR2 SQIVND (reference sequence). The CDR3, as DNA: TGTGCCAGTAGTATAGGACAGACGTACCAAGAGACCCAGTACTTC. The encoded protein is CASSIGQTYQETQYF.

This clone was seen only a few times. This rearrangement joins TRBV28 to TRBJ1-2, with no clear D. V lost 7 bases and J 8 bases, leaving 23 bases between the germline ends. Germline values: CDR1 MDHEN, CDR2 SYDVKM. There are 15 residues in the CDR3. The CDR3 loop reads CASIPSKAIRRGYTF. The CDR3, as DNA: TGTGCCAGCATACCCTCGAAGGCCATTCGGCGGGGCTACACCTTC.

A few counts support this clone. The chain uses TRBV12-5 and TRBJ2-1; perhaps TRBD1 as D (6 bases). The CDR3 has 15 amino acids. V shed 0 bases and J shed 9 bases, with 15 bases lying between them. The germline CDR1 and CDR2 sequences are LGHNT and FRNRAP. CDR3 protein: CASGLVTTGNIEQFF. In DNA form, the CDR3 reads TGTGCTAGTGGTTTGGTGACTACAGGGAATATTGAGCAGTTCTTC.

This chain uses TRBV9 with TRBJ2-3; 8 bases line up with TRBD2. This CDR3 is built from 15 residues. Germline V gene lookup returns CDR1 SGDLS and CDR2 YYNGEE. V lost 0 bases to trimming and J lost 5 bases; unmatched junction nucleotides: 5. CDR3 protein: CASSVVAAGEDTQYF. CDR3 coding DNA: TGTGCCAGCAGCGTAGTAGCAGCGGGGGAAGATACGCAGTATTTT. The whole variable domain, remainder taken from reference TRBV9 and TRBJ2-3, is DSGVTQTPKHLITATGQRVTLRCSPRSGDLSVYWYQQSLDQGLQFLIQYYNGEERAKGNILERFSAQQFPDLHSELNLSSLELGDSALYFCASSVVAAGEDTQYFGPGTRLTVL.

Notes on this clone: The sample carries other DNA sequences with the same CDR3. The chain has TRBV3-1 (or the pseudogene TRBV3-2) and TRBJ1-6; D unresolved. Germline V gene lookup returns CDR1 LGHDT and CDR2 YNNKEL (reference sequence). The V gene lost 4 bases and the J gene lost 4 bases, with 8 bases spanning the gap. The CDR3 loop spans 14 amino acids. Here the CDR3 DNA reads TGTGCCAGCAGCCCCCGAGGGTATAATTCACCCCTCCACTTT. This codes for CASSPRGYNSPLHF.

The chain joins TRBV20-1 to TRBJ1-2, with D possibly matching TRBD1 (6 bases). Trimming removed 8 bases from V and 6 bases from J, with 13 bases in between. Per the germline V gene, CDR1 is DFQATT and CDR2 is SNEGSKA (reference sequence). The CDR3 contains 11 residues. The CDR3 DNA is TGCAGTACAGGACAGAGAGATGGCTACACCTTC. As protein: CSTGQRDGYTF.

This clone was found once. This chain connects TRBV2 to TRBJ2-6; 9 nucleotides align to TRBD1. The germline V gene has CDR1 SNHLY and CDR2 FYNNEI. V lost 3 bases and J lost 2; bases outside the gene matches: 5. The CDR3 extends over 17 amino acids. CDR3 DNA: TGTGCCAGCAGTGAGGACAGGGGTACCCCTGGGGCCAACGTCCTGACTTTC. The encoded protein is CASSEDRGTPGANVLTF.

This clone has only a few counts. V is TRBV10-3 and J is TRBJ2-7, with 10 bases fitting TRBD2. The germline CDR1 and CDR2 sequences are ENHRY and SYGVKD. The CDR3 spans 15 residues. The trim removed 8 bases at V and 2 bases at J, leaving 9 bases unmatched. The DNA of the CDR3 is TGTGCCATCGGGGCGGGTCTAGCGGGGGCCTACGAGCAGTACTTC. It is translated as CAIGAGLAGAYEQYF.

The gene calls are TRBV6-5 and TRBJ2-3, with D perhaps matching TRBD1 (6 bases). The ends were cut back, 2 bases at V and 4 bases at J, with 13 bases in the middle. This CDR3 spans 15 amino acids. Germline V gene data show CDR1 as MNHEY and CDR2 as SVGAGI. This CDR3 is CASSYGGPPADTQYF. The CDR3 nucleotides read TGTGCCAGCAGTTACGGGGGCCCCCCCGCAGATACGCAGTATTTT.